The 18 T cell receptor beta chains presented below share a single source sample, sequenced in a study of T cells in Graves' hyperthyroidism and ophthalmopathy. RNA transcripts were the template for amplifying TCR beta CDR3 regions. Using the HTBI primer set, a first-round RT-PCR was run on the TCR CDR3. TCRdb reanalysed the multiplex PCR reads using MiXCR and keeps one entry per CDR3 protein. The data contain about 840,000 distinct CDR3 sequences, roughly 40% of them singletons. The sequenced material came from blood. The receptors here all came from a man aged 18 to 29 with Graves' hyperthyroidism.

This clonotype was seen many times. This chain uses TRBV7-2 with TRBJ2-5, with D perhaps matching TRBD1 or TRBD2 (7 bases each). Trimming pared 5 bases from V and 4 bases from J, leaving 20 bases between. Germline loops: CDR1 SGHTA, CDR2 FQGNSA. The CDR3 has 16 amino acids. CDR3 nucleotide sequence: TGTGCCAGCAGCGGCAGGGGGGCGGGAGTGGGAGAGACCCAGTACTTC. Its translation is CASSGRGAGVGETQYF.

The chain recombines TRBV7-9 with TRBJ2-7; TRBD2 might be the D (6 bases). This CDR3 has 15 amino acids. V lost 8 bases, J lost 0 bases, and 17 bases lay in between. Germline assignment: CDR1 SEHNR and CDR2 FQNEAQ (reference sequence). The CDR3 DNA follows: TGTGCCAGCGCGGGACCGTACAGGAGCTCCTACGAGCAGTACTTC. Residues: CASAGPYRSSYEQYF.

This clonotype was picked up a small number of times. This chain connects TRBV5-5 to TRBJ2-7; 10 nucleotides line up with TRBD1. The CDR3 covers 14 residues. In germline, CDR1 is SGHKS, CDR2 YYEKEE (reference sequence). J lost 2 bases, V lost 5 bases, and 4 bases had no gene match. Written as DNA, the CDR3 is TGTGCCAGCAGGCAGACAGGGGGCCCCTACGAGCAGTACTTC. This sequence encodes CASRQTGGPYEQYF.

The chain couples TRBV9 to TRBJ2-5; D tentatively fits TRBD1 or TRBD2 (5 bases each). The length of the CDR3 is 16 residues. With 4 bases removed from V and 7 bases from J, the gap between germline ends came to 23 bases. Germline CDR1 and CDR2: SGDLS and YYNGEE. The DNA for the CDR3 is TGTGCCAGCAGCCAAGGAATAACCGGGGCCAGCAGGACCCAGTACTTC. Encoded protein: CASSQGITGASRTQYF.

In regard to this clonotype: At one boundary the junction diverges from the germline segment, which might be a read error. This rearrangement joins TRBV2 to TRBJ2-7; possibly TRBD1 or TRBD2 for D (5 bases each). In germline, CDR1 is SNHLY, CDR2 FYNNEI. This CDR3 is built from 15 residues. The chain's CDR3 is CACSEASRGGYEQYF. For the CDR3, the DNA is TGTGCCTGCAGTGAAGCGAGTAGGGGCGGGTACGAGCAGTACTTC.

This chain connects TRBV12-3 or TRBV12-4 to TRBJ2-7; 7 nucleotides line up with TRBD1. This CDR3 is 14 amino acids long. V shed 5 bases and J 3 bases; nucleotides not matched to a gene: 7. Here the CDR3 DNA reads TGTGCCAGCAGTATCGGGACAGACCTCTACGAGCAGTACTTC. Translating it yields CASSIGTDLYEQYF.

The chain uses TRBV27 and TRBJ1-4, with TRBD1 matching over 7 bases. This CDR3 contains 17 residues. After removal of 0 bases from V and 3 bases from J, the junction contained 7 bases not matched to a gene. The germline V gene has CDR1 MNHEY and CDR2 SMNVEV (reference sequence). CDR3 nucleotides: TGTGCCAGCAGTTTATCAGGGGGCACTGCCTCTAATGAAAAACTGTTTTTT. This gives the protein CASSLSGGTASNEKLFF.

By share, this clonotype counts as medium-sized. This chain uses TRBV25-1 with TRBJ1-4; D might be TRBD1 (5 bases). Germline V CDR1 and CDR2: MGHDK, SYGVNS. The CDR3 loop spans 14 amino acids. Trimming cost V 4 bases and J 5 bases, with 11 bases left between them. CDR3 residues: CASSVEQGNEKLFF. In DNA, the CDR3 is TGTGCCAGCAGTGTGGAGCAGGGAAATGAAAAACTGTTTTTT.

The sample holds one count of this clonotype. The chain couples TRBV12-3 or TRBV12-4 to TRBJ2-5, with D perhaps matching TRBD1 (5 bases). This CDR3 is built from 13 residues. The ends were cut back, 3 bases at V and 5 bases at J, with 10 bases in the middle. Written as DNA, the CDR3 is TGTGCCAGCAGTTTCGCAGGGTCGGAGACCCAGTACTTC. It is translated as CASSFAGSETQYF.

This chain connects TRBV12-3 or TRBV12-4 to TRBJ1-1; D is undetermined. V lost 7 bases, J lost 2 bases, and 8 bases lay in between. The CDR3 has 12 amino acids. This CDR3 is CASKPGNTEAFF. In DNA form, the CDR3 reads TGTGCCAGCAAACCGGGAAACACTGAAGCTTTCTTT.

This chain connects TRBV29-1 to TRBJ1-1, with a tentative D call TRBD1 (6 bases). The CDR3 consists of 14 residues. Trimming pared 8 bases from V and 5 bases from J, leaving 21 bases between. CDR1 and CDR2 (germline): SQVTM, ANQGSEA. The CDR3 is CSSYSIQGRTEAFF. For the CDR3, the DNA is TGCAGCAGTTACTCGATCCAGGGGAGGACTGAAGCTTTCTTT.

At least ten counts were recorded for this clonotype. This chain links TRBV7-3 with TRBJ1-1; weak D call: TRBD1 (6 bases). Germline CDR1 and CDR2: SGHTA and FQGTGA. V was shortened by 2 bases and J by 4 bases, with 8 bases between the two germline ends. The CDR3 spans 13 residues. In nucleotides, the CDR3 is TGTGCCAGCAGCTTATCAGGGGCCACTGAAGCTTTCTTT. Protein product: CASSLSGATEAFF.

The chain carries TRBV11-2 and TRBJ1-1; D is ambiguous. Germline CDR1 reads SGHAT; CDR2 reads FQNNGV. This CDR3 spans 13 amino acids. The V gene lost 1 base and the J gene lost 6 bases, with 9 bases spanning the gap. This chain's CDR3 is CASSLASWAEAFF. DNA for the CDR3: TGTGCCAGCAGCTTAGCGAGTTGGGCTGAAGCTTTCTTT.

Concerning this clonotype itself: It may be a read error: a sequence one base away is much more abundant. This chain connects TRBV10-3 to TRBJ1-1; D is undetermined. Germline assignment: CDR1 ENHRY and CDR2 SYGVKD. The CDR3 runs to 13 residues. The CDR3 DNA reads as TGTGCCAGCATCCCAGGCGGGAACACTGAAGCTTACTTT. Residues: CASIPGGNTEAYF.

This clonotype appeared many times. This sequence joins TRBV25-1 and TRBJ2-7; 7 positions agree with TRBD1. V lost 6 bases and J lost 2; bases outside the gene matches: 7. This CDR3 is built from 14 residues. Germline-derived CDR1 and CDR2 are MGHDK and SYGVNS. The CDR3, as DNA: TGTGCCAGCAGGGGGACAGCGCAAACCTACGAGCAGTACTTC. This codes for CASRGTAQTYEQYF.

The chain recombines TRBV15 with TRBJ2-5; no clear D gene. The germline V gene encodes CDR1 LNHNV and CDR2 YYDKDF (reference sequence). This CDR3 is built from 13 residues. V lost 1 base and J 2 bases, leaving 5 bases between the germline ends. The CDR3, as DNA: TGTGCCACCAGCAGAGCCCATCAAGAGACCCAGTACTTC. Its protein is CATSRAHQETQYF.

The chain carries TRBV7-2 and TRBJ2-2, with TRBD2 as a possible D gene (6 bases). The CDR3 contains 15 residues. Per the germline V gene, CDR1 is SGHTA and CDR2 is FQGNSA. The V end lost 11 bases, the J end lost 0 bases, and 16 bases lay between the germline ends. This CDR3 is CASASGAPNTGELFF. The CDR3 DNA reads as TGTGCCTCCGCATCGGGAGCGCCGAACACCGGGGAGCTGTTTTTT.

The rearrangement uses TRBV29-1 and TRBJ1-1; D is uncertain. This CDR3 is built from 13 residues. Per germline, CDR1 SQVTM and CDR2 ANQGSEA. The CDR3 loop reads CSEYSPGGTEAFF. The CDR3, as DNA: TGCAGTGAATATTCGCCGGGAGGCACTGAAGCTTTCTTT.